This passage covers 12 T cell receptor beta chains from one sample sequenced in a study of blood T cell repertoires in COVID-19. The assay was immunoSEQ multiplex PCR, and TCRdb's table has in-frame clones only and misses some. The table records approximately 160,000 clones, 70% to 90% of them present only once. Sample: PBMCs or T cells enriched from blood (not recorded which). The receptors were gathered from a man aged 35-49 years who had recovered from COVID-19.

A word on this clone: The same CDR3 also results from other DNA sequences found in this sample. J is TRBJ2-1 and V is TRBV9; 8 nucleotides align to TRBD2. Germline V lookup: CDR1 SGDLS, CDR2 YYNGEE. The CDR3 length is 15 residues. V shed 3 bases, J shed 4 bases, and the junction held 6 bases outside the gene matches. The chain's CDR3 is CASSGSGGPYNEQFF. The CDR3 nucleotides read TGTGCCAGCAGCGGGAGCGGGGGACCATACAATGAGCAGTTCTTC.

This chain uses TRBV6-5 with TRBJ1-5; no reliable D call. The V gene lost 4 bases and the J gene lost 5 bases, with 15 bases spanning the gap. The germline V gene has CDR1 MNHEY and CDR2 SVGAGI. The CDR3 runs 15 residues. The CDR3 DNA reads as TGTGCCAGCAGTTTTTTTTTACAGCACGATCAGCCCCAGCATTTT. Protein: CASSFFLQHDQPQHF.

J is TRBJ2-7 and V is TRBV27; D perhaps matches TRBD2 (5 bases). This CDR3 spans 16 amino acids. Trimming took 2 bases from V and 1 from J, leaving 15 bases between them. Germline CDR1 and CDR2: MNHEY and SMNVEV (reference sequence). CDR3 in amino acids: CASSLLSRDRSYEQYF. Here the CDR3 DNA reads TGTGCCAGCAGTTTACTCAGCCGGGATCGATCCTACGAGCAGTACTTC.

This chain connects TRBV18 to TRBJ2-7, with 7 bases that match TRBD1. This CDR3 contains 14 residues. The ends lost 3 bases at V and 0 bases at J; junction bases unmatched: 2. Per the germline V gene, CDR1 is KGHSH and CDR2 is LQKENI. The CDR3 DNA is TGTGCCAGCTCACCCGGGACAGACTCCTACGAGCAGTACGTC. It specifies CASSPGTDSYEQYV.

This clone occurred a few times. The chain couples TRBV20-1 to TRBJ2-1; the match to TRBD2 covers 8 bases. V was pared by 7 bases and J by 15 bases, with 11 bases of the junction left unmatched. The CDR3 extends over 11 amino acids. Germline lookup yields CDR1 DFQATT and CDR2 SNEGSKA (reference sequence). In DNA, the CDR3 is TGCAGTGGGAATTCCGGGGGGGCTAGGTTCTTC. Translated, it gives CSGNSGGARFF.

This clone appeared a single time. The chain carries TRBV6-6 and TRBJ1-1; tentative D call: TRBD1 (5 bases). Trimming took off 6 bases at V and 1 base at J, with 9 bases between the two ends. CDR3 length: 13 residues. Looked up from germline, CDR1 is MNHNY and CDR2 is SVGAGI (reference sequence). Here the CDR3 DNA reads TGTGCCAGCAGCTATGACAGGAACACTGAAGCTTTCTTT. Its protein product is CASSYDRNTEAFF.

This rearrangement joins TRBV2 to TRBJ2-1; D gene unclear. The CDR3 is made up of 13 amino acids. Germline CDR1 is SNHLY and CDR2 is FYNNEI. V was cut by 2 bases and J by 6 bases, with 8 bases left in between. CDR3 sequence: CASSETALNEQFF. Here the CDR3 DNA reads TGTGCCAGCAGTGAAACCGCGCTCAATGAGCAGTTCTTC.

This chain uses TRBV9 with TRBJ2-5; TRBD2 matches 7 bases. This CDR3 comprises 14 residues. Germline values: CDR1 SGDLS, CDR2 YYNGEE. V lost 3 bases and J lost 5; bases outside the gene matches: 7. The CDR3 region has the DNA TGTGCCAGCAGCGCGGGGGGACTCCAGGAGACCCAGTACTTC. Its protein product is CASSAGGLQETQYF.

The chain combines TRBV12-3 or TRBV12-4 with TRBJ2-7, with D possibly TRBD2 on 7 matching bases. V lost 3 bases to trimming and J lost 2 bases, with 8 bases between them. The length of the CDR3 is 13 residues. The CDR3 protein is CASSLGGPYEQYV. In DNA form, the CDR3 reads TGTGCCAGCAGTTTGGGGGGGCCCTACGAGCAGTACGTC.

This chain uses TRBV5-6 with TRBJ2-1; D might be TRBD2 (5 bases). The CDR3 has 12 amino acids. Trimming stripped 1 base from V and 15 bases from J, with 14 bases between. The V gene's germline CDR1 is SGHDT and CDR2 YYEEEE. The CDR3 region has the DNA TGTGCCAGCAGCTTGCCTAGCTCTGACGCGTTCTTC. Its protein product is CASSLPSSDAFF.

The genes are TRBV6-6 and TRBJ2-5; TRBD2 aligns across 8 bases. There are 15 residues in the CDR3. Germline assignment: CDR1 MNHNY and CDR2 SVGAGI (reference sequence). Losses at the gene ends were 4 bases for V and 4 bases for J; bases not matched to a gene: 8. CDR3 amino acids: CASSSNGGGRETQYF. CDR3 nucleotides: TGTGCCAGCAGTTCGAACGGGGGGGGTCGAGAGACCCAGTACTTC.

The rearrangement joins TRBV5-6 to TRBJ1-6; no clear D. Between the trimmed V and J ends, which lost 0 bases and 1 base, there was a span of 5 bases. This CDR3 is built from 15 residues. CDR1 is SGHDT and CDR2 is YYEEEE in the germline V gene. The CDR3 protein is CASSLGRSYNSPLHF. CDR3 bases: TGTGCCAGCAGCTTGGGGAGATCCTATAATTCACCCCTCCACTTT.